This note documents a single T cell receptor (beta chain) sequence. With 7 bases clipped from V and 1 base from J, the junction kept 8 bases outside the gene matches. The CDR3 extends over 14 amino acids. Germline CDR1 SQVTM, CDR2 ANQGSEA. This sample is drawn from a study of blood T cell repertoires in COVID-19. How the authors handled the data: The authors estimated nucleated cell counts from reference gene primer amplification. Here immunoSEQ multiplex PCR was the method, and the copy in TCRdb shows in-frame clones only, minus some. V, J and clone size reflect that table, while D and trimming were determined from the DNA. The profile shows fewer than 200,000 clones, approximately 82% of them singletons.

The V and J genes are TRBV29-1 and TRBJ1-1, with 8 nucleotides matching TRBD1. Sequenced: PBMCs or T cells enriched from blood (not recorded which). The sequence came from a woman in her forties or fifties who had recovered from COVID-19. CDR3 loop: CSAPSGQGNTEAFF. For the CDR3, the DNA is TGCAGCGCCCCCTCCGGACAGGGGAACACTGAAGCTTTCTTT.